The clone carrying this T cell receptor beta chain was observed at least ten times. Its matching antigen is unknown. The TCRbeta library incorporated unique molecular identifiers. TCRdb itself ran the PCR reads through MiXCR, one entry per CDR3 protein. This table holds about 300,000 distinct CDR3 sequences, just over 7.5% found once. This entry belongs to a study of T-cell reconstitution after alpha-beta-depleted transplantation in children. This CDR3 spans 16 amino acids. The V segment lost 2 bases and the J segment 3 bases; nucleotides outside the gene matches: 9. CDR1 and CDR2 from the germline V gene are SNHLY and FYNNEI. Whole-study results and caveats: From newly produced T cells came most of the T-cell counts and diversity one year after transplant.

This sequence joins TRBV2 and TRBJ2-7, with TRBD2 identical over 8 bases. Sequenced here: peripheral blood, sampled 360 days after TCRalphabeta/CD19-depleted stem cell transplant. The source is a female patient under 10 years old who had a stem cell transplant for Fanconi anemia, so the T cells may come from the graft donor. CDR3 DNA sequence: TGTGCCAGCAGTGAAAAAGTAAGCGGGGGTTACTACGAGCAGTACTTC. Translated, it gives CASSEKVSGGYYEQYF. The full variable domain, its missing parts supplied by reference TRBV2 and TRBJ2-7, is EPEVTQTPSHQVTQMGQEVILRCVPISNHLYFYWYRQILGQKVEFLVSFYNNEISEKSEIFDDQFSVERPDGSNFTLKIRSTKLEDSAMYFCASSEKVSGGYYEQYFGPGTRLTVT.